The source of this TCR beta chain is a study of Ad26.COV2.S vaccination and SARS-CoV-2 variants (dated by TCRdb to about 2021). Broadly, across the study: Vaccine-arm donors came from COV1001, a multicentre, randomized, double-blind, placebo-controlled phase I-IIa trial of Ad26.COV2.S in healthy adults. Ad26.COV2.S was administered intramuscularly at a dose of 5x10^10 or 1x10^11 viral particles, either as one shot or as two shots given 56 days apart. TCRbeta repertoire sequencing served as the tool for gauging how specific and how broad the SARS-CoV-2-reactive T cell receptors were following Ad26.COV2.S vaccination. A total of roughly 30 samples were included in the TCR-sequenced set, comprising around 19 Ad26.COV2.S vaccine recipients, 5 placebo recipients and 8 SARS-CoV-2 convalescent individuals. Trial participants were randomized into five groups of five: low-dose or high-dose Ad26.COV2.S given once or twice, or placebo on both occasions. Throughout the experiments and outcome assessment, investigators stayed blinded to trial group allocation.

The study at large found these results: The study lacked the statistical power to compare responses across vaccine doses or regimens. It was noted by the authors that total T cell responses may have been underestimated by the TCR breadth and depth analyses. Compared with placebo recipients, Ad26.COV2.S recipients showed higher spike-specific TCR breadth (P = 0.0014). After vaccination, spike-specific CD8+ and CD4+ T cell responses were reported to show substantial breadth. Comparable non-spike TCR breadth was observed between vaccine and placebo recipients, consistent with only spike being contained in the vaccine.

According to the study, the label for this sample's treatment or condition signals: some 20 received Ad26.COV2.S at low or high dose, single or two shots; roughly five received placebo; per-sample allocation not given. For vaccine and placebo recipients, the sequenced repertoires came from samples collected on day 63 after the first injection. Between 29 July and 7 August 2020, Cohort 1b enrolled some 25 adults aged 18-55 years at one site in Boston, USA. As a vaccine, Ad26.COV2.S was a replication-incompetent adenovirus type 26 vector that expressed a prefusion-stabilized SARS-CoV-2 spike protein derived from the original Wuhan strain. The V end gives up 4 bases and the J end 3 bases, leaving 5 bases in the junction not matched to a gene. There are 15 amino acids in the CDR3, from cysteine to phenylalanine inclusive. Only CDR3 DNA remains: 45 bases, in frame from the first base. The germline V gene specifies SGHRS as CDR1 and YFSETQ as CDR2.

The immunoSEQ Assay was the method used to sequence TCRbeta CDR3 regions. After extraction, genomic DNA underwent amplification by bias-controlled multiplex PCR, followed by high-throughput sequencing. Processing in the source paper ran as follows. To quantify the absolute abundance of every unique TCRbeta CDR3 region, sequences were collapsed and filtered. T cell fraction was estimated by normalizing TCRbeta template counts to usable DNA, which was measured by amplifying reference genes present in all nucleated cells. Repertoire TCRs were annotated as SARS-CoV-2-specific when V gene, CDR3 amino acid sequence and J gene were exactly matched to a known reactive TCR set. The reference SARS-CoV-2 TCR set was obtained from MIRA and was filtered for enrichment in COVID-19-positive ImmuneCODE repertoires, whereby public or cross-reactive TCRs were removed. Using the MIRA antigens, annotated TCRs were further analysed by specific ORF or by position within an ORF. Depth was the summed frequency of annotated unique rearrangements, while breadth was defined as annotated unique rearrangements over total unique productive rearrangements. Two-sided Wilcoxon rank-sum tests were used to compare TCR breadth between groups. This immuneACCESS table, as held by TCRdb, lists in-frame sequences with V and J called but not all clones. Of the missing ones, under half trace to an unresolved V gene in checked studies; the others have no known cause. D and trimming were read from the DNA, whereas the V and J calls and clone size are those reported in that table. This sample has about 350,000 clones in its table, and approximately 90% of those were observed once. The top ten clonotypes cover 5% of the sample.

Remarks on this clone: Its target antigen remains unknown. Per-nucleotide qualities are absent, and no much larger clonotype sits a single base away.

This TCR came from a person aged 18-60 years who received the Ad26.COV2.S COVID-19 vaccine or a placebo. Source: peripheral blood, taken in a trial of Ad26.COV2.S vaccine versus placebo. The chain was built from TRBV5-1 and TRBJ2-3, and TRBD1 matches 10 of the central bases. The CDR3 corresponds to CASSQDRGETDTQYF. The DNA sequence follows: TGCGCCAGCAGCCAGGACAGGGGGGAGACAGATACGCAGTATTTT.